This T cell receptor (beta chain) derives from a study of response to subunit inactivated influenza vaccine. General study points: The authors put forward the suggestion that each seasonal influenza vaccination may bring in only a limited number of new T cells.

In its sample, this clonotype was seen a few times. Antigen unknown. Trimming cost V 1 base and J 6 bases, with 7 bases left between them. CDR1 and CDR2 from the germline V gene are MGHRA and YSYEKL. The CDR3 is 12 residues long. TCRdb reprocessed the RT-PCR reads with MiXCR, giving one entry per CDR3 protein. The data hold more than 700,000 distinct CDR3 sequences, with around 21% observed a single time. Here the sequenced sample was PBMCs from blood, taken 5 to 6 days after vaccination. The chain carries TRBV4-1 and TRBJ2-7; D is possibly TRBD1 (6 bases). The clonotype originates from a man aged 50 to 60 who received an inactivated influenza vaccine. CDR3 region: CASSQVGGEQYF. The CDR3 DNA is TGCGCCAGCAGCCAAGTAGGGGGCGAGCAGTACTTC.